This T cell receptor (beta chain) is drawn from a study of shared clonotypes between healthy human individuals. Overall study context: Researchers drew samples from two women and three men aged 18 to 49.

CD45RO+ cells were combined with CCR7-negative CD45RA+ TemRA cells to form CD8 memory. On sorted subsets, replicate PCRs used about 0.2 ug DNA, or roughly 30,000 T cell genomes. Libraries were prepared by immunoSEQ multiplex PCR; TCRdb keeps only in-frame clonotypes and omits some of them. The repertoire consists of about 120,000 clones, with about 63% occurring once and the leading ten covering roughly a quarter. Regarding the study as a whole: The study generally estimated greater richness for naive than memory subsets.

This clone is a singleton in its sample. Its antigen is unknown. Trimming took 0 bases from V and 5 from J, leaving 9 bases between them. This CDR3 is built from 13 residues. CDR1 is SGDLS and CDR2 is YYNGEE in the germline V gene. The sequenced sample consisted of memory CD8+ T cells sorted from blood. Noted subset: CD45RO+ cells pooled with CCR7-negative TemRA cells. The sequence was collected from a woman between 25 and 40 years old in good health. The chain has TRBV9 and TRBJ2-7; the D gene is possibly TRBD2 (6 bases). CDR3 region: CASSVGGGDEQYF. The DNA for the CDR3 is TGTGCCAGCAGCGTAGGAGGAGGGGACGAGCAGTACTTC.